This T cell receptor (beta chain) was profiled in a study of T-cell reconstitution after alpha-beta-depleted transplantation in children. Researchers prepared the TCRbeta library using unique molecular identifiers, the study reports. A single record per CDR3 protein comes from TCRdb applying MiXCR to the PCR reads. This table has a few hundred thousand distinct CDR3 sequences, around 10% appearing once. With V trimmed by 9 bases and J by 8 bases, 3 bases remained unmatched. Germline CDR1 reads MDHEN; CDR2 reads SYDVKM. This CDR3 has 12 residues. This TCR was sampled from a human donor who donated a stem cell graft to a child with acute lymphoblastic leukemia. The sample consisted of PBMCs from the stem cell graft donor, taken from the stem cell graft. The gene calls are TRBV28 and TRBJ2-7; 14 bases agree with TRBD2. CDR3: CASGLAGGKQYF. CDR3 DNA sequence: TGTGCCAGTGGACTAGCGGGAGGCAAGCAGTACTTC.